The source of this T cell receptor (beta chain) is a study of CD8+CD57+ T cells in acquired aplastic anemia. Study-wide context: Sorted CD4+ and CD8+ cells yielded 2.5 to 3.5 ug of DNA on average.

For CDR3 and TCR beta VDJ profiling, genomic DNA was the template used. One entry per CDR3 protein, called by TCRdb with MiXCR from the reads. The table shows some 180,000 distinct CDR3 sequences, with around 63% occurring only once. The germline V and J ends were trimmed by 4 bases and 4 bases, with 9 bases remaining between them. Germline-derived CDR1 and CDR2 are LGHNA and YSLEER. The CDR3 runs 13 residues. All patients picked for sequencing had shown, by flow cytometry, an expansion of CD8+CD57+ cells. Every one of the patients had aplastic anemia (severe, acquired). Sequencing was carried out using sorted CD4+, CD8+, or CD8+CD57+ T cells (not recorded which) from PBMCs. This chain joins TRBV4-3 and TRBJ2-3; D is unresolved. The sequence came from a human donor with aplastic anemia. The DNA of the CDR3 is TGCGCCAGCAGCCGTAACCTCCCAGATACGCAGTATTTT. Residues: CASSRNLPDTQYF.